These 2 T cell receptor beta chains were sequenced from one sample in a study of long-term antiretroviral therapy in people with HIV. It was version v3.0 of the immunoSEQ assay that was run at survey level. Data came from immunoSEQ multiplex PCR; TCRdb stores just in-frame clones and leaves some out. The repertoire holds 35,000 or so clones, with approximately 84% as singletons. The sample consisted of unsorted PBMCs, taken about 2.7 years before starting antiretroviral therapy. The receptors originated from a woman aged 25 to 45 with HIV.

The genes are TRBV19 and TRBJ1-2; TRBD1 might be the D (5 bases). The CDR3 is 13 amino acids. CDR1 and CDR2 from the germline V gene are LNHDA and SQIVND (reference sequence). V shed 2 bases and J shed 8 bases, with 12 bases lying between them. Here the CDR3 reads CASSIRQFYGYTF. Here the CDR3 DNA reads TGTGCCAGTAGTATACGACAGTTCTACGGCTACACCTTC.

This chain connects TRBV2 to TRBJ2-5; 8 positions match TRBD1. Trimming cost V 4 bases and J 4 bases; bases outside gene matches: 5. This CDR3 spans 14 amino acids. Germline V CDR1 and CDR2: SNHLY, FYNNEI. Written as DNA, the CDR3 is TGTGCCAGCAGTGCCGCAGGGGGCCGAGAGACCCAGTACTTC. Its protein is CASSAAGGRETQYF.